What follows are 25 T cell receptor beta chains derived from one specimen sequenced in a study of response to subunit inactivated influenza vaccine. TCRdb passed the RT-PCR reads through MiXCR, listing each CDR3 protein once. The sample gives approximately 530,000 distinct CDR3 sequences, 7.6% of which show up once; roughly 13% is in the top ten. The material sequenced was PBMCs from blood, taken less than 30 months after vaccination. Receptor source: a man aged 45-69 years who received an inactivated influenza vaccine.

The chain has TRBV5-5 and TRBJ1-1; D remains unclear. V lost 2 bases and J lost 1, with 6 bases in between. From germline, CDR1 is SGHKS and CDR2 YYEKEE (reference sequence). CDR3 length: 13 amino acids. The CDR3 sequence: CASSFLTNTEAFF. CDR3 nucleotide sequence: TGTGCCAGCAGCTTCCTTACGAACACTGAAGCTTTCTTT. Full variable domain (rest looked up from reference TRBV5-5 and TRBJ1-1): DAGVTQSPTHLIKTRGQQVTLRCSPISGHKSVSWYQQVLGQGPQFIFQYYEKEERGRGNFPDRFSARQFPNYSSELNVNALLLGDSALYLCASSFLTNTEAFFGQGTRLTVV.

Remarks on this clonotype: An end of the junction differs from the germline gene, which may be a read error. For the CDR3, the DNA is TGTGCCAGCAGCTACCGGGAACAGCGGTTTTTT. This codes for CASSYREQRFF. The chain employs TRBV7-9 and TRBJ2-3, with D possibly matching TRBD2 (5 bases). CDR1 and CDR2 (germline): SEHNR, FQNEAQ (reference sequence). The CDR3 length is 11 residues.

This clonotype was detected many times. The chain joins TRBV19 to TRBJ1-5, with a weak D call TRBD1 (5 bases). The CDR3 is 16 residues long. Trimming shortened V by 3 bases and J by 2 bases, and 14 bases separated the two germline ends. Germline V gives CDR1 LNHDA, CDR2 SQIVND (reference sequence). CDR3 nucleotides: TGTGCCAGTAGTATTACGGGGCAGAGAGGCAATCAGCCCCAGCATTTT. It translates to CASSITGQRGNQPQHF.

This clonotype was observed a few times. The J gene is TRBJ2-7, the V gene TRBV28, with 10 bases that match TRBD2. The CDR3 sequence is 15 residues long. V dropped 5 bases and J dropped 3; count of bases not matched to a gene: 7. Germline lookup yields CDR1 MDHEN and CDR2 SYDVKM. Written as DNA, the CDR3 is TGTGCCAGCAGTGCCTCTAGCGGGGGTTTCTACGAGCAGTACTTC. Amino acid sequence: CASSASSGGFYEQYF.

This clonotype was recorded at least ten times. As DNA, the CDR3 is TGTGCCAGCAGTTTTAGCGGGCGACGCTACGAGCAGTACTTC. Its translation is CASSFSGRRYEQYF. The chain recombines TRBV12-3 or TRBV12-4 with TRBJ2-7, with 7 bases lining up with TRBD2. This CDR3 region has 14 residues. The V gene end was trimmed by 3 bases and the J gene end by 3 bases; junction bases not matched to a gene: 5.

The gene calls are TRBV7-9 and TRBJ2-7; TRBD2 matches 13 bases. This CDR3 has 16 amino acids. V lost 5 bases and J lost 4; bases outside the gene matches: 8. Germline V gene lookup returns CDR1 SEHNR and CDR2 FQNEAQ (reference sequence). CDR3 sequence (DNA): TGTGCCAGCAGCCCGCCAGGACTAGCGGGGGTTTACGAGCAGTACTTC. It translates to CASSPPGLAGVYEQYF. Complete variable domain (other parts from reference TRBV7-9 and TRBJ2-7): DTGVSQNPRHKITKRGQNVTFRCDPISEHNRLYWYRQTLGQGPEFLTYFQNEAQLEKSRLLSDRFSAERPKGSFSTLEIQRTEQGDSAMYLCASSPPGLAGVYEQYFGPGTRLTVT.

This clonotype was recorded at least ten times. V gene TRBV24-1 combines with J gene TRBJ2-5, with a tentative D call TRBD1 (5 bases). Germline loops: CDR1 KGHDR, CDR2 SFDVKD. The CDR3 consists of 15 residues. V was shortened by 5 bases and J by 5 bases, with 17 bases between the two germline ends. CDR3 amino acids: CATSVNRQGGETQYF. The CDR3 region has the DNA TGTGCCACCAGTGTCAATAGGCAGGGCGGCGAGACCCAGTACTTC.

This chain uses TRBV20-1 with TRBJ2-5; 8 bases match TRBD2. Losses at the gene ends were 3 bases for V and 4 bases for J; bases not matched to a gene: 10. Germline V gives CDR1 DFQATT, CDR2 SNEGSKA (reference sequence). This CDR3 is 15 amino acids long. The CDR3 loop is CSASRRRAGAETQYF. The CDR3 DNA is TGCAGTGCTAGCCGTCGGCGAGCGGGAGCAGAGACCCAGTACTTC.

The chain joins TRBV12-3 or TRBV12-4 to TRBJ2-4; D is uncertain. V was shortened by 6 bases and J by 1 base, with 7 bases between the two germline ends. This CDR3 is built from 13 residues. The CDR3 DNA follows: TGTGCCAGCAGCTCCTGGGCCAAAAACATTCAGTACTTC. Amino acid sequence: CASSSWAKNIQYF.

The chain recombines TRBV5-6 with TRBJ1-1; 7 bases map to TRBD1. The CDR3 consists of 14 residues. V shed 3 bases, J shed 3 bases, and the junction held 5 bases outside the gene matches. Germline V gives CDR1 SGHDT, CDR2 YYEEEE. In DNA, the CDR3 is TGTGCCAGCAGCTCCGGGACAGTAGACACTGAAGCTTTCTTT. It is translated as CASSSGTVDTEAFF.

This clonotype was counted many times. The rearrangement joins TRBV4-3 to TRBJ1-5, with 8 bases fitting TRBD1. Per germline, CDR1 LGHNA and CDR2 YSLEER. This CDR3 region has 14 residues. V shed 0 bases, J shed 12 bases, and the junction held 7 bases outside the gene matches. CDR3 nucleotides: TGCGCCAGCAGCCAAGAAGTAGGGACAGGCGACCAGCATTTT. This encodes CASSQEVGTGDQHF.

Only a few counts were recorded for this clonotype. The chain uses TRBV20-1 and TRBJ2-5; the D is unclear. Looked up from germline, CDR1 is DFQATT and CDR2 is SNEGSKA (reference sequence). V was shortened by 0 bases and J by 4 bases, with 15 bases between the two germline ends. The CDR3 extends over 15 amino acids. CDR3 protein: CSARDPTAGRETQYF. DNA for the CDR3: TGCAGTGCTAGAGATCCAACAGCCGGTCGAGAGACCCAGTACTTC.

This sequence joins TRBV10-3 and TRBJ2-7, with a possible D match to TRBD1 (5 bases). The germline CDR1 and CDR2 sequences are ENHRY and SYGVKD. The V end lost 3 bases, the J end lost 3 bases, and 9 bases lay between the germline ends. The CDR3 spans 13 residues. The CDR3 DNA is TGTGCCATCAGTGAACAGACAGACTACGAGCAGTACTTC. Translating gives CAISEQTDYEQYF.

V usage is TRBV10-3 and J usage is TRBJ1-2; 9 positions agree with TRBD1. Germline V gives CDR1 ENHRY, CDR2 SYGVKD. The trim removed 6 bases at V and 8 bases at J, leaving 7 bases unmatched. The CDR3 is made up of 13 amino acids. The CDR3 loop reads CAISGDRARGYTF. CDR3 DNA: TGTGCCATCAGCGGGGACAGGGCGAGGGGCTACACCTTC.

This clonotype has ten or more counts. The chain couples TRBV7-7 to TRBJ2-3; perhaps TRBD2 as D (5 bases). Between the trimmed V and J ends, which lost 0 bases and 4 bases, there was a span of 8 bases. The CDR3 covers 14 residues. Germline V gene sequence: CDR1 SSHAT, CDR2 FNYEAQ (reference sequence). CDR3 sequence reads: CASSLAGVADTQYF. The CDR3, as DNA: TGTGCCAGCAGCTTAGCGGGAGTCGCAGATACGCAGTATTTT. Complete variable domain (other parts from reference TRBV7-7 and TRBJ2-3): GAGVSQSPRYKVTKRGQDVTLRCDPISSHATLYWYQQALGQGPEFLTYFNYEAQPDKSGLPSDRFSAERPEGSISTLTIQRTEQRDSAMYRCASSLAGVADTQYFGPGTRLTVL.

This clonotype was found many times. V usage is TRBV10-3 and J usage is TRBJ2-7; perhaps TRBD1 as D (5 bases). V was pared by 0 bases and J by 0 bases, with 9 bases between. CDR1 is ENHRY, CDR2 SYGVKD, per germline. The CDR3 contains 15 residues. CDR3 residues: CAISESQGASYEQYF. The CDR3 nucleotides read TGTGCCATCAGTGAGTCGCAAGGGGCCTCCTACGAGCAGTACTTC.

J is TRBJ2-2 and V is TRBV24-1; weak D call: TRBD1 (6 bases). V was cut by 0 bases and J by 0 bases, with 7 bases left in between. Germline V gene sequence: CDR1 KGHDR, CDR2 SFDVKD. CDR3 length: 16 amino acids. The CDR3 region has the DNA TGTGCCACCAGTGATTTGTACAGGGCGAACACCGGGGAGCTGTTTTTT. The encoded protein is CATSDLYRANTGELFF.

Regarding this clonotype: A much bigger clone sits one base away, suggesting this may be a read error. The chain links TRBV2 to TRBJ2-3, with a possible D match to TRBD2 (5 bases). This CDR3 has 13 amino acids. Deletions cut 8 bases from V and 0 bases from J, with 9 bases between. Germline lookup yields CDR1 SNHLY and CDR2 FYNNEI. The CDR3 reads CASQRSSTDTQYF. Here the CDR3 DNA reads TGTGCCAGCCAGCGGTCAAGCACAGATACGCAGTATTTT.

In its sample, this clonotype was seen a few times. The rearrangement joins TRBV5-1 to TRBJ2-1; the match to TRBD2 covers 7 bases. The CDR3 has 16 residues. Germline CDR1 SGHRS, CDR2 YFSETQ. J lost 5 bases, V lost 4 bases, and 12 bases had no gene match. CDR3 DNA sequence: TGCGCCAGCAGCATAGAAGCGACTAGCCAACACAATGAGCAGTTCTTC. Protein: CASSIEATSQHNEQFF.

This sequence joins TRBV20-1 and TRBJ2-7; 13 bases map to TRBD2. Germline CDR1 reads DFQATT; CDR2 reads SNEGSKA (reference sequence). V was pared by 3 bases and J by 2 bases, with 10 bases of the junction left unmatched. The CDR3 runs 17 residues. CDR3 sequence (DNA): TGCAGTGCTAGGATTCGATACGGGACTAGCGGGACCTACGAGCAGTACTTC. This translates into CSARIRYGTSGTYEQYF.

This clonotype appeared a few times. This rearrangement joins TRBV4-3 to TRBJ1-3; D is uncertain. The CDR3 has 15 residues. V lost 1 base and J lost 1, with 8 bases in between. Germline lookup yields CDR1 LGHNA and CDR2 YSLEER. The CDR3 here is CASSQGIKSGNTIYF. CDR3 nucleotides: TGCGCCAGCAGCCAAGGGATCAAATCTGGAAACACCATATATTTT.

This clonotype showed up just a few times. The gene calls are TRBV10-2 and TRBJ2-6, with D unresolved. The CDR3 covers 14 residues. Trimming removed 3 bases at V and 1 base at J, with 4 bases between. Germline CDR1 reads WSHSY; CDR2 reads SAAADI. The CDR3 DNA follows: TGCGCCAGCAGTGACGGATCTGGGGCCAACGTCCTGACTTTC. Translating it yields CASSDGSGANVLTF.

This clonotype was recorded many times. This chain joins TRBV11-2 and TRBJ2-7; D is unclear. Germline V gene data show CDR1 as SGHAT and CDR2 as FQNNGV. V was clipped by 3 bases and J by 3 bases, with 9 bases between them. The CDR3 spans 13 residues. CDR3 sequence reads: CASSLPTFYEQYF. The DNA of the CDR3 is TGTGCCAGCAGCTTGCCAACCTTCTACGAGCAGTACTTC.

This clonotype was counted only a few times. The V call is TRBV12-3 or TRBV12-4, the J call TRBJ1-1; D gene unclear. This CDR3 comprises 13 residues. The V and J ends lost 3 bases and 4 bases respectively, with 9 bases between them. The DNA for the CDR3 is TGTGCCAGCAGTTTCTCTGCGAGCACTGAAGCTTTCTTT. It yields the protein CASSFSASTEAFF.

The V and J genes are TRBV14 and TRBJ2-7, with no clear D. The CDR3 is made up of 15 amino acids. V lost 2 bases and J lost 2, with 13 bases in between. Germline values: CDR1 SGHDN, CDR2 FVKESK. The CDR3 sequence: CASSQSKGLAYEQYF. The CDR3 bases are TGTGCCAGCAGCCAATCCAAGGGCCTGGCCTACGAGCAGTACTTC.